This T cell receptor beta chain appears in the sequencing data of a study of cytomegalovirus exposure and HLA in healthy donors. Study-level findings and limits: A later analysis found that most CMV-associated TCR beta chains appeared HLA-restricted. Presence/absence analyses rested on an assumption that sequencing depth was roughly uniform across donors.

Primers included in the PCR were 60 Vbeta and 13 Jbeta primers. Clones were sequenced by immunoSEQ multiplex PCR, and TCRdb holds only the in-frame ones, with some missing. The sample lists 72,000 or so clones; approximately 80% were seen once. This CDR3 is 15 amino acids long. Germline loops: CDR1 ENHRY, CDR2 SYGVKD. Deletions cut 10 bases from V and 0 bases from J, with 19 bases between. Comment on this clone: Its specificity is unknown.

This receptor was obtained from a man between 18 and 35 years old in good health and CMV-seropositive. Source material: PBMCs. The chain carries TRBV10-3 and TRBJ2-7, with D tentatively TRBD2 (6 bases). In DNA form, the CDR3 reads TGTGCCACCTGGAGTTTGCGGGGCCGCTCCTACGAGCAGTACTTC. Its translation: CATWSLRGRSYEQYF.